This T cell receptor beta chain was captured in a study of T cell responses to AZD1222 COVID-19 vaccine. Analyses pooled second doses at about 4 or about 12 weeks. Study results and caveats: As reported, nearly half of all spike-specific TCRs target variant regions that are unmutated. Donor demographics were predominantly white British with a female majority; clonal diversity may be underestimated. Every sample of the repertoires postdated the peak T cell response.

This clone was seen repeatedly, ten times or more. Its antigen is undetermined. A clone one base away is much larger, so this may be a read error. The sample contains more than one DNA sequence encoding this CDR3. The table came from immunoSEQ multiplex PCR; TCRdb's copy has only in-frame clones and leaves some out. Of more than 150,000 clones detected, more than 75% appear once; the ten largest clones hold roughly 27%. This clonotype was obtained from an adult who received the AZD1222 COVID-19 vaccine. The sequencing here drew on peripheral blood, taken 28 days after the second AZD1222 dose.

The CDR3 sequence: CASSRYEQYF. The CDR3 DNA follows: TGTGCCAGCAGTCGCTACGAGCAGTACTTC. The J gene is TRBJ2-7, the V gene TRBV28, with D uncertain. V gave up 5 bases and J gave up 3 bases, with 2 bases separating them. The CDR3 consists of 10 residues. CDR1 MDHEN and CDR2 SYDVKM come from the germline V gene.